This TCR beta chain was recovered during a study of T cells in Graves' hyperthyroidism and ophthalmopathy. This clonotype appeared many times. Its target is not known. There were TCR beta CDR3 regions amplified from RNA transcripts. Researchers ran a first-round RT-PCR on the TCR CDR3 using the HTBI primer set. TCRdb re-derived calls from the multiplex PCR reads in MiXCR, one entry per CDR3 protein. This sample has roughly 200,000 distinct CDR3 sequences, with around 20% found just once. General study findings and limits: The model anticipated ophthalmopathy a median around six months pre-onset. Expanded thyroid clonotypes (above 0.001) were mostly also found in blood.

The TCR was taken from a middle-aged man with Graves' hyperthyroidism. Sequenced: blood.

This CDR3 is CASSSLQGEIGTDTQYF. CDR3 nucleotide sequence: TGTGCCAGCAGTTCCCTACAGGGGGAGATTGGTACAGATACGCAGTATTTT. This chain uses TRBV27 with TRBJ2-3, with 8 bases matching TRBD1. The V segment lost 4 bases and the J segment 3 bases; nucleotides outside the gene matches: 12. Germline assignment: CDR1 MNHEY and CDR2 SMNVEV (reference sequence). The CDR3 is 17 residues long.